The 22 T cell receptor beta chains below come from one sample, sequenced in a study of T cell responses to AZD1222 COVID-19 vaccine. Data came from immunoSEQ multiplex PCR; TCRdb stores just in-frame clones and leaves some out. The table lists about 100,000 clones, around nine tenths of them singletons. The sample was peripheral blood, taken on day 0 of AZD1222 vaccination. Receptor source: an adult in good health.

The chain employs TRBV7-2 and TRBJ1-1, with a tentative D call TRBD1 (5 bases). This CDR3 is built from 15 residues. Germline V gene lookup returns CDR1 SGHTA and CDR2 FQGNSA. With 3 bases removed from V and 1 base from J, the gap between germline ends came to 12 bases. The CDR3 bases are TGTGCCAGCAGCTTTTCGGGACGGGGGAACACTGAAGCTTTCTTT. Its protein is CASSFSGRGNTEAFF.

The chain joins TRBV6-2 or TRBV6-3 to TRBJ2-7; D is unresolved. The CDR3 contains 15 residues. Trimming shortened V by 5 bases and J by 2 bases, and 16 bases separated the two germline ends. The germline gives CDR1 MNHEY, CDR2 SVGEGT. CDR3 residues: CASSDPGRSPYEQYF. Here the CDR3 DNA reads TGTGCCAGCAGTGACCCTGGGCGGTCACCCTACGAGCAGTACTTC.

The CDR3 DNA sequence: TGTGCCAGCAGCTTAACCCGGGGTGGGGCCACCGGGGAGCTGTTTTTT. It codes for CASSLTRGGATGELFF. The V and J genes are TRBV7-3 and TRBJ2-2; D tentatively fits TRBD1 or TRBD2 (5 bases each). Trimming cost V 0 bases and J 4 bases, with 12 bases left between them. The CDR3 loop spans 16 amino acids. Germline CDR1 is SGHTA and CDR2 is FQGTGA.

The genes are TRBV12-3 or TRBV12-4 and TRBJ1-1; unclear D gene. This CDR3 region has 13 residues. V lost 6 bases, J lost 6 bases, and 14 bases lay in between. The CDR3 DNA reads as TGTGCCAGCAGACCCTCTGGGGAGGCTGAAGCTTTCTTT. Encoded protein: CASRPSGEAEAFF.

CDR3 loop: CASSPTSVGTQYF. The CDR3 DNA reads TGTGCCAGCAGTCCTACTAGCGTGGGGACCCAGTACTTC. The rearrangement uses TRBV28 and TRBJ2-5; 7 nucleotides line up with TRBD2. The germline CDR1 and CDR2 sequences are MDHEN and SYDVKM. The CDR3 has 13 amino acids. Trimming took 5 bases from V and 7 from J; bases not matched to a gene: 7.

This clone was seen only a few times. This rearrangement joins TRBV6-2 or TRBV6-3 to TRBJ1-1, with TRBD1 matching over 8 bases. V shed 2 bases and J 1 base; nucleotides not matched to a gene: 21. CDR1 is MNHEY, CDR2 SVGEGT, per germline. The CDR3 covers 21 residues. The CDR3 here is CASSYTSPGQAPKSRNTEAFF. The CDR3 DNA sequence: TGTGCCAGCAGTTACACATCTCCGGGACAGGCGCCGAAGAGTCGGAACACTGAAGCTTTCTTT.

The chain combines TRBV7-3 with TRBJ1-1; 11 positions agree with TRBD1. From germline, CDR1 is SGHTA and CDR2 FQGTGA. This CDR3 contains 14 residues. The V segment lost 5 bases and the J segment 6 bases; nucleotides outside the gene matches: 5. CDR3 sequence reads: CASSLDRGPAEAFF. DNA for the CDR3: TGTGCCAGCAGCCTGGACAGGGGGCCGGCTGAAGCTTTCTTT.

This clone was seen once. The chain combines TRBV6-4 with TRBJ1-1; D remains ambiguous. CDR1 MRHNA and CDR2 SNTAGT come from the germline V gene. The CDR3 totals 13 residues. Trimming stripped 6 bases from V and 1 base from J, with 9 bases between. The CDR3 DNA reads TGTGCCAGCAGAGCAAATGCGAACACTGAAGCTTTCTTT. This encodes CASRANANTEAFF.

This chain uses TRBV27 with TRBJ1-2; a weak D match, TRBD1 (6 bases). V was pared by 4 bases and J by 2 bases, with 11 bases between. In germline, CDR1 is MNHEY, CDR2 SMNVEV (reference sequence). The CDR3 extends over 14 amino acids. CDR3 amino acids: CASSYGGPNYGYTF. CDR3 nucleotides: TGTGCCAGCAGTTATGGGGGGCCCAACTATGGCTACACCTTC.

This clone has just a few counts. The chain is built from TRBV5-6 and TRBJ1-6; D gene ambiguous. CDR1 is SGHDT and CDR2 is YYEEEE in the germline V gene. V was pared by 2 bases and J by 0 bases, with 9 bases between. The CDR3 has 16 residues. CDR3 amino acids: CASSLWQSSYNSPLHF. CDR3 bases: TGTGCCAGCAGCTTATGGCAGAGCTCCTATAATTCACCCCTCCACTTT.

The chain uses TRBV6-2 or TRBV6-3 and TRBJ1-2; the D is unclear. The V end was cut by 6 bases, the J end by 4 bases, with 9 bases between. Looked up from germline, CDR1 is MNHEY and CDR2 is SVGEGT. The CDR3 runs 12 residues. DNA for the CDR3: TGTGCCAGCAGCCCACCCTCCTATGGCTACACCTTC. It codes for CASSPPSYGYTF.

The V call is TRBV19, the J call TRBJ1-5; 8 bases are shared with TRBD1. From germline, CDR1 is LNHDA and CDR2 SQIVND (reference sequence). The V segment lost 9 bases and the J segment 7 bases; nucleotides outside the gene matches: 8. The CDR3 runs to 13 residues. CDR3 protein: CASRGQVGQPQHF. CDR3 coding DNA: TGTGCCAGCCGGGGACAGGTGGGGCAGCCCCAGCATTTT.

This sequence joins TRBV4-1 and TRBJ2-2; TRBD2 aligns across 8 bases. CDR3 length: 16 residues. Unmatched junction bases numbered 8, after V lost 3 bases and J lost 5 bases. Germline-derived CDR1 and CDR2 are MGHRA and YSYEKL. For the CDR3, the DNA is TGCGCCAGCAGCCAGGGCCGCGGGGGGAGGACCGGGGAGCTGTTTTTT. Translated, it gives CASSQGRGGRTGELFF.

This clone was seen a single time. The chain carries TRBV20-1 and TRBJ1-2, with D possibly matching TRBD1 (5 bases). There are 13 residues in the CDR3. Germline values: CDR1 DFQATT, CDR2 SNEGSKA (reference sequence). V dropped 3 bases and J dropped 0 bases, with 8 bases sitting between them. CDR3 residues: CSASEGSNYGYTF. The DNA for the CDR3 is TGCAGTGCTAGTGAGGGGTCTAACTATGGCTACACCTTC.

The chain is built from TRBV19 and TRBJ1-2; D remains ambiguous. Germline V gene sequence: CDR1 LNHDA, CDR2 SQIVND (reference sequence). This CDR3 has 16 amino acids. The germline V and J ends were trimmed by 1 base and 2 bases, with 14 bases remaining between them. CDR3 region: CASSIVPRKGNYGYTF. For the CDR3, the DNA is TGTGCCAGTAGTATAGTTCCCAGGAAGGGAAACTATGGCTACACCTTC.

The chain is built from TRBV6-2 or TRBV6-3 and TRBJ2-7; 13 bases line up with TRBD2. The CDR3 consists of 15 residues. V gave up 4 bases and J gave up 0 bases; unmatched junction bases: 0. Germline values: CDR1 MNHEY, CDR2 SVGEGT. CDR3 sequence (DNA): TGTGCCAGCAGTTGGACTAGCGGGGGCTCCTACGAGCAGTACTTC. Amino acid sequence: CASSWTSGGSYEQYF.

This clone was found once. The chain employs TRBV2 and TRBJ1-2; unclear D gene. In germline, CDR1 is SNHLY, CDR2 FYNNEI. The CDR3 has 13 residues. V shed 2 bases and J shed 4 bases, with 8 bases lying between them. CDR3 in DNA: TGTGCCAGCAGTGAACCGACGGGCTATGGCTACACCTTC. Residues: CASSEPTGYGYTF.

The chain links TRBV25-1 to TRBJ1-4, with a weak D call TRBD1 (6 bases). The CDR3 spans 12 residues. The germline V gene encodes CDR1 MGHDK and CDR2 SYGVNS. DNA for the CDR3: TGTGCGATGAGGGGGGGCGGTGAAAAACTGTTTTTT. Protein product: CAMRGGGEKLFF.

The rearrangement joins TRBV7-9 to TRBJ2-7; D perhaps matches TRBD1 (6 bases). Between the trimmed V and J ends, which lost 5 bases and 2 bases, there was a span of 13 bases. Germline lookup yields CDR1 SEHNR and CDR2 FQNEAQ (reference sequence). This CDR3 is 14 amino acids long. The CDR3 nucleotides read TGTGCCAGCAGCCCGACAGGCGTAACCTACGAGCAGTACTTC. Translating gives CASSPTGVTYEQYF.

The J gene is TRBJ1-5, the V gene TRBV15, with 11 bases that match TRBD1. The CDR3 length is 19 residues. With 5 bases clipped from V and 0 bases from J, the junction kept 12 bases outside the gene matches. Looked up from germline, CDR1 is LNHNV and CDR2 is YYDKDF (reference sequence). The CDR3 nucleotides read TGTGCCACCAGCGGACCCCGGGACAGGGGGTACCTTAGCAATCAGCCCCAGCATTTT. Translation gives CATSGPRDRGYLSNQPQHF.

In this sample, this clone turned up a few times. J is TRBJ2-5 and V is TRBV24-1, with D perhaps TRBD1 (5 bases). CDR3 length: 12 residues. Germline CDR1 KGHDR, CDR2 SFDVKD. The V gene lost 10 bases and the J gene lost 0 bases, with 8 bases spanning the gap. The CDR3 spells CATQGYQETQYF. For the CDR3, the DNA is TGTGCCACGCAGGGCTACCAAGAGACCCAGTACTTC.

A remark on this clone: At the DNA level, this CDR3 is encoded by other sequences in the same sample as well. The chain recombines TRBV18 with TRBJ1-1, with a tentative D call TRBD1 (5 bases). Trimming removed 4 bases from V and 1 base from J, with 7 bases in between. CDR1 and CDR2 (germline): KGHSH, LQKENI. This CDR3 region has 13 residues. The CDR3 loop is CASSLRGNTEAFF. For the CDR3, the DNA is TGTGCCAGCTCACTTAGGGGGAACACTGAAGCTTTCTTT.